This T cell receptor beta chain originates from a study of CD4 T cells in relation to SARS-CoV-2 and coronaviruses (dated by TCRdb to 2020 to 2023). Study-level background: In the ViraFEST assay, PBMCs were cultured with antigen for roughly ten days, after which TCR beta CDR3s were sequenced to identify clonal expansions specific to the antigen. Shared crossreactive spike epitopes were mapped to their HLA restriction using patient-derived lymphoblastoid cell lines. Samples from three pre-COVID donors and the naive versus memory experiments were sequenced with the Adaptive Biotechnologies TCR-sequencing kit; other data were Illumina-based. The study assessed, at the TCR clonotype level, memory CD4+ T cell crossreactivity between SARS-CoV-2 and common cold coronavirus spike proteins. The negative reference condition was either a culture with an HIV-1 Nef peptide pool or a culture with no peptide. A different TCR-beta assay, based on Illumina, was used to sequence expansion assays from other donors in the study.

The library was obtained by the immunoSEQ multiplex PCR assay. The authors processed their data as follows. During preprocessing, nonproductive sequences were removed, as were CDR3s that did not start with C, did not end with F or W, or were shorter than 7 amino acids. The MANAFEST web app was used to call antigen-specific clonotypes on the basis of expansion compared with the reference and with other culture wells. A clone was considered positive if the clone showed significant expansion compared with the reference culture in 2 of 3 replicate wells at an FDR below 0.05. For a clone to be considered positive, significant expansion relative to all other tandem wells and an odds ratio above 5 were also required. Pairwise Levenshtein distance, computed with the stringdist R package after three terminal residues were trimmed from each end, was used as the measure of CDR3 homology. TCRdb carries this immuneACCESS record with in-frame sequences only. Its versions omit some clonotypes, under half of them owing to an unresolved V gene in the studies checked, with the rest unexplained. The V and J calls and clone size come from that table; D and trimming were worked out from the DNA. The sample table holds about 21,000 clones, of which around 80% were seen once. The top ten hold about 16% of the sample.

In regard to this clone: Which antigen it targets is not known. One end of the junction is discordant with germline, which a read error may explain.

The CDR3 holds 14 amino acids from the cysteine to the phenylalanine. Only the CDR3 portion is preserved as DNA: 42 bases, with reading frame beginning at the first base. CDR1 and CDR2 are read off the germline V gene as SGHRS and YFSETQ. CD4+ T cells from unexposed donors were collected before the COVID-19 pandemic (2011-2018). The EasySep CD4+ T cell isolation kit was used to isolate CD4+ T cells once the cultures had run for roughly 10 days. As cell numbers permitted, CD4+ T cells from unexposed donors were tested for reactivity to SARS-CoV-2 S and N and to four common cold coronavirus spike pools. Each well received over 1.5 million PBMCs, cultured in IMDM supplemented with approximately 5% human AB serum and 9.5 to 10 IU/ml IL-2. Half of the culture medium was replaced with fresh IL-2-containing medium on days 3 and 7. In general, every peptide culture condition was set up in three replicate wells. The leukapheresis product for the unexposed donors was obtained through commercial purchase. Ficoll-Paque PLUS gradient centrifugation was used to isolate PBMCs from leukapheresis product or whole blood. PBMCs were either used fresh in the expansion assay or cryopreserved at -140 degrees C. The QIAamp Micro DNA Kit was used to extract genomic DNA from the CD4+ T cells.

Study-wide conclusions, independent of this receptor: Because no donor provided both pre-pandemic and post-infection samples, tracing the source of pre-existing responses was limited. Roughly 60% of donors had memory CD4+ clonotypes that crossrecognized SARS-CoV-2 and at least one common cold coronavirus spike. The study was constrained by small numbers of patients and of tested TCRs. Crossreactive clones showed significantly weaker SARS-CoV-2-driven expansion than monoreactive clones, consistent with antigenic imprinting. Since the crossreactivity analysis centred on spike protein, crossreactivity against other viral proteins was not assessed.

The sequence was collected from a human donor in good health. The source material was CD4+ T cells from PBMCs, cultured in vitro. The chain links TRBV5-1 with TRBJ1-2; a weak D assignment points to TRBD1 (6 bases agree). The CDR3 region reads CASSLGDNNYGYTF. DNA sequence: TGCGCCAGCAGTTTGGGGGACAACAACTATGGCTACACCTTC.